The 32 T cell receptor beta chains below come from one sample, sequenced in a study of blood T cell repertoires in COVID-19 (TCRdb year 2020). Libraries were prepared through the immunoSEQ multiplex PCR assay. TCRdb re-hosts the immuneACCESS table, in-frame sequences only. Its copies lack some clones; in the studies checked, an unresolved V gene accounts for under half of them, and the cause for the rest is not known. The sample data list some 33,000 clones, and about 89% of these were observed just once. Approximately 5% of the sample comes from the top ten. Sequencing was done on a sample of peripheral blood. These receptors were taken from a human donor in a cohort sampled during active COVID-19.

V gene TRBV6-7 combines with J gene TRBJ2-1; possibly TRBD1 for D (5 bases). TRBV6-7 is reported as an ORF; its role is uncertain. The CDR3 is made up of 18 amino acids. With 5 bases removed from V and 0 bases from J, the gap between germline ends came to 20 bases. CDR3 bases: TGTGCCAGCAGTCGACTGGGGCGACCTAGGAGCTCCTACAATGAGCAGTTCTTC. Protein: CASSRLGRPRSSYNEQFF.

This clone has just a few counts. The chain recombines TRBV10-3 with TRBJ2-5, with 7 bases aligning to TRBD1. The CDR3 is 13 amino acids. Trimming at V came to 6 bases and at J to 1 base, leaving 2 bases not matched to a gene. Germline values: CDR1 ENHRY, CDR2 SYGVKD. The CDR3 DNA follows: TGTGCCATCAGGAGGGACAGCCAAGAGACCCAGTACTTC. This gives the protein CAIRRDSQETQYF.

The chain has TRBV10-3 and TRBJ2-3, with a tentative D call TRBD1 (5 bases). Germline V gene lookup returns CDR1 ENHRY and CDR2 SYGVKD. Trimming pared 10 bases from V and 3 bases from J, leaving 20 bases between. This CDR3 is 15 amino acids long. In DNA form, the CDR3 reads TGTGCCACCCAGGGTGGGCACGCGCTTACAGATACGCAGTATTTT. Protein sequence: CATQGGHALTDTQYF.

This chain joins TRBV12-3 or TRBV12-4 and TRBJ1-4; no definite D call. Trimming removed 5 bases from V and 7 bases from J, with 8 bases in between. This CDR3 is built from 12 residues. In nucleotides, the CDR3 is TGTGCCAGCAGTCGAAGAGGTGAAAAACTGTTTTTT. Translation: CASSRRGEKLFF.

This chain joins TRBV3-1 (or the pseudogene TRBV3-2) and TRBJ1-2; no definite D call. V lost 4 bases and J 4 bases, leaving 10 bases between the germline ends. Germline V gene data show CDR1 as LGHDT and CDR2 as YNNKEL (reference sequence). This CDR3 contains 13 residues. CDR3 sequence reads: CASSRQLLYGYTF. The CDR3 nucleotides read TGTGCCAGCAGCCGACAACTCCTCTATGGCTACACCTTC.

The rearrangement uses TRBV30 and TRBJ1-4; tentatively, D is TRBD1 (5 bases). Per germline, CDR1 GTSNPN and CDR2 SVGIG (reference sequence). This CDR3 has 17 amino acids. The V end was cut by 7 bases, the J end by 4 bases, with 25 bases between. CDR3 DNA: TGTGCCTTAACCTTGGGGCTGGCGACCACTTTTAATGAAAAACTGTTTTTT. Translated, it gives CALTLGLATTFNEKLFF.

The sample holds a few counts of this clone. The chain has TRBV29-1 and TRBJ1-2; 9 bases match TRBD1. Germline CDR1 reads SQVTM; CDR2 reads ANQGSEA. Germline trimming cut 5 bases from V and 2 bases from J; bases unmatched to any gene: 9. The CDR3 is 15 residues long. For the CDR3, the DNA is TGCAGCGTTAATGCCCTAGGACAGGGGAACTATGGCTACACCTTC. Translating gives CSVNALGQGNYGYTF.

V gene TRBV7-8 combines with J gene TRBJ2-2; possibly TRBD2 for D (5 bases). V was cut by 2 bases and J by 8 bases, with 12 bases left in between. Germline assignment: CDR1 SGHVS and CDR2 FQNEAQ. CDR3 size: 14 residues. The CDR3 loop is CASSLPRGMGELFF. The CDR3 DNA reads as TGTGCCAGCAGCTTACCTCGGGGAATGGGGGAGCTGTTTTTT.

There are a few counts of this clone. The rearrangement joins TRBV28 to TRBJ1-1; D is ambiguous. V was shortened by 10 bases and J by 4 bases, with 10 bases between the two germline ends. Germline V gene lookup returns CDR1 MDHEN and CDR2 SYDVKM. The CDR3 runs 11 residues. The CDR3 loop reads CATYGLTEAFF. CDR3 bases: TGTGCCACCTATGGGCTCACTGAAGCTTTCTTT.

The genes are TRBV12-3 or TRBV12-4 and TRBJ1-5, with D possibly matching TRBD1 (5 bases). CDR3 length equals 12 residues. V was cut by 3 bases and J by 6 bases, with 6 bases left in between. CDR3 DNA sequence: TGTGCCAGCAGTTTCGGGGGTCAGCCCCAGCATTTT. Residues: CASSFGGQPQHF.

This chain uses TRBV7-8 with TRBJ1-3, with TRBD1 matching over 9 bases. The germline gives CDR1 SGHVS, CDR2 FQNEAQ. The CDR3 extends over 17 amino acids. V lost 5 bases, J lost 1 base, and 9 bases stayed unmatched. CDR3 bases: TGTGCCAGCAGCCCTGGGACAGGGCTTCCTTCTGGAAACACCATATATTTT. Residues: CASSPGTGLPSGNTIYF.

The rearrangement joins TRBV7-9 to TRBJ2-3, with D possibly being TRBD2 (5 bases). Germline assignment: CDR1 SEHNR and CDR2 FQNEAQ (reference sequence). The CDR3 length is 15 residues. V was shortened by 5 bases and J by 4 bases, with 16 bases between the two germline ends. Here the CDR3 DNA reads TGTGCCAGCAGCCTCCTAGCTGGGGTCCCAGATACGCAGTATTTT. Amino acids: CASSLLAGVPDTQYF.

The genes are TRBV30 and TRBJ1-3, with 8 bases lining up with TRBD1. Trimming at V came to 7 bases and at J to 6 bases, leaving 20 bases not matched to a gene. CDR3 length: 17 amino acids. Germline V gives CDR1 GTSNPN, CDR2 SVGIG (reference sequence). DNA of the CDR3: TGTGCCTATACCAAGGACAGGGTTCCTGGAGGGACAAACACCATATATTTT. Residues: CAYTKDRVPGGTNTIYF.

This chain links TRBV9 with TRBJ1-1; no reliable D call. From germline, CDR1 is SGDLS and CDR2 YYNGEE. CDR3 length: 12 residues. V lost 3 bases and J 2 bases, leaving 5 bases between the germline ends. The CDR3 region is CASSEINTEAFF. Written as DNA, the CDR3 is TGTGCCAGCAGCGAAATAAACACTGAAGCTTTCTTT.

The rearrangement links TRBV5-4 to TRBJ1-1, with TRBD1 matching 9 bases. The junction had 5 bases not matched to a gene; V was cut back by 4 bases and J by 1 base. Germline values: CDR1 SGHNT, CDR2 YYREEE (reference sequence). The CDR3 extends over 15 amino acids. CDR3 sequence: CASSTPGQGNTEAFF. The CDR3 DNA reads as TGTGCCAGCAGCACCCCGGGACAGGGGAACACTGAAGCTTTCTTT.

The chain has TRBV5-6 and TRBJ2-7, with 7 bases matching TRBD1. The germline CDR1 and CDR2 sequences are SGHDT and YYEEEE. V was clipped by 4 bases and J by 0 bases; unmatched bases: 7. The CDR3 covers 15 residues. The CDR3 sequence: CASSPGQVSSYEQYV. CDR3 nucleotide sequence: TGTGCCAGCAGCCCAGGACAGGTGAGCTCCTACGAGCAGTACGTC.

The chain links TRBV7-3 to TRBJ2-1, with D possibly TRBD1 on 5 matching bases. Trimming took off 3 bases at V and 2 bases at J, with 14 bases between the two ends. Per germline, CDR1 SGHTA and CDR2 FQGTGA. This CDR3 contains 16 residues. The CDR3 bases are TGTGCCAGCAGCTTGGGGCCAGTAGTCACCTACAATGAGCAGTTCTTC. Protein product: CASSLGPVVTYNEQFF.

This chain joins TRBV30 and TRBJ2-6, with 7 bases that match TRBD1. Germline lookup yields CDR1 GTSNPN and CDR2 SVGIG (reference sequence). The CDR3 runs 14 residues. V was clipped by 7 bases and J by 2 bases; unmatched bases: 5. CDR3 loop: CASQGGAGANVLTF. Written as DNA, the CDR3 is TGTGCCTCACAAGGGGGCGCTGGGGCCAACGTCCTGACTTTC.

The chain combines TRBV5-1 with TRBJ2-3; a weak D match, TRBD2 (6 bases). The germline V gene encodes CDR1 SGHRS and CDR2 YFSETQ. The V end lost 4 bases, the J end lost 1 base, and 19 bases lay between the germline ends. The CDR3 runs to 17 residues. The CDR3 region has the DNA TGCGCCAGCAGCCTAGGGTGGGAGACTAGGGGCACAGATACGCAGTATTTT. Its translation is CASSLGWETRGTDTQYF.

This CDR3 reads CASSLTGAPTDTQYF. The CDR3, as DNA: TGTGCCAGCAGCTTAACAGGGGCCCCCACAGATACGCAGTATTTT. The chain combines TRBV11-3 with TRBJ2-3; 7 bases agree with TRBD1. V trimming: 2 bases; J trimming: 2 bases; junction bases outside the gene matches: 4. This CDR3 comprises 15 residues. Germline-derived CDR1 and CDR2 are SGHNT and YENEEA.

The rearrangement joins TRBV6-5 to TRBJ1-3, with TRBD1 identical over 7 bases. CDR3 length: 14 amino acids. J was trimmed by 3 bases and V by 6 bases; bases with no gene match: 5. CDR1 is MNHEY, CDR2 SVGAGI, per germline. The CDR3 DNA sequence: TGTGCCAGCAGCCAGGGGGGTCTTGGAAACACCATATATTTT. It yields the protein CASSQGGLGNTIYF.

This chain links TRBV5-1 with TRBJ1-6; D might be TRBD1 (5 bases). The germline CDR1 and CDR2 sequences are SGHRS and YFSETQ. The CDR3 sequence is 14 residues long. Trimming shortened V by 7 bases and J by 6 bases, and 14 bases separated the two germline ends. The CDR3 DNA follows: TGCGCCAGCGGGCGGGGGAACGTTAATTCACCCCTCCACTTT. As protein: CASGRGNVNSPLHF.

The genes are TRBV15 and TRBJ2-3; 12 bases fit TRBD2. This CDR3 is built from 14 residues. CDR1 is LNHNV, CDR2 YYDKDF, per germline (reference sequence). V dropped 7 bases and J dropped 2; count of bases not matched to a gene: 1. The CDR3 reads CATTSGGATDTQYF. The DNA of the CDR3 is TGTGCCACCACTAGCGGGGGGGCCACAGATACGCAGTATTTT.

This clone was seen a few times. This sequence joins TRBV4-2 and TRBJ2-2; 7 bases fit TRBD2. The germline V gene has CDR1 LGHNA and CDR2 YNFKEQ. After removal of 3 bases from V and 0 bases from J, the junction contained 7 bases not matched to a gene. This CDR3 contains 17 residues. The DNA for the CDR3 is TGTGCCAGCAGCCACTCCGCCGGGACTACGAACACCGGGGAGCTGTTTTTT. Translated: CASSHSAGTTNTGELFF.

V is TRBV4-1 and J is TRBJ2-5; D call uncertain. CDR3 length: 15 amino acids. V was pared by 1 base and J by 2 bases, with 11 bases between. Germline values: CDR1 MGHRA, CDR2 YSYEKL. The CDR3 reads CASSQGWAEQETQYF. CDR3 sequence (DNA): TGCGCCAGCAGCCAAGGGTGGGCAGAGCAAGAGACCCAGTACTTC.

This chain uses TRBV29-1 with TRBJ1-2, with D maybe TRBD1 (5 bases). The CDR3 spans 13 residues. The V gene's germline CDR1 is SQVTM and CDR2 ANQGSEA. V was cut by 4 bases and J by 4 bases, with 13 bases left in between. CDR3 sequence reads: CSVGGGQVYGYTF. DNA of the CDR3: TGCAGCGTTGGGGGGGGTCAGGTCTATGGCTACACCTTC.

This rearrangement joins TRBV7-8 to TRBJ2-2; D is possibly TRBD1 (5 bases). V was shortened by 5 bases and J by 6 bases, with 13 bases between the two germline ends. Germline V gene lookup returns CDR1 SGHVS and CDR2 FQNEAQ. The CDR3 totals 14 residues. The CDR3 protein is CASSLFRVPGELFF. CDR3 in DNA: TGTGCCAGCAGCCTCTTCAGGGTTCCCGGGGAGCTGTTTTTT.

This CDR3 is CASSDTGVVYGYTF. CDR3 nucleotides: TGTGCCAGCAGCGATACAGGGGTGGTGTATGGCTACACCTTC. The chain joins TRBV11-3 to TRBJ1-2, with 7 bases matching TRBD1. J was trimmed by 5 bases and V by 5 bases; bases with no gene match: 8. CDR1 SGHNT and CDR2 YENEEA come from the germline V gene. The CDR3 is 14 residues long.

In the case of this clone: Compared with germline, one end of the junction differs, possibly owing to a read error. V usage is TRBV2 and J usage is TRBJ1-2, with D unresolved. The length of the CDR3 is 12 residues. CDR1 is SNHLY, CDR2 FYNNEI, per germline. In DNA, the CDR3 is TGTGCCAGCAGTTCCCCCGATTTCCGGGTCTTCTTC. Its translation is CASSSPDFRVFF.

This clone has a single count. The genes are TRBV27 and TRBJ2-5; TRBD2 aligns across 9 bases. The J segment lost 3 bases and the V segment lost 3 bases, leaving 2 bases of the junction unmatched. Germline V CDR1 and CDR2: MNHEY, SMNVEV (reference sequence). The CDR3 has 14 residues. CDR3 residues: CASSLASGKETQYF. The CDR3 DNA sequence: TGTGCCAGCAGTTTGGCTAGCGGGAAAGAGACCCAGTACTTC.

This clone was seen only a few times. The CDR3 loop is CASSHGEQNTEAFF. CDR3 nucleotides: TGTGCCAGCAGTCACGGGGAGCAAAACACTGAAGCTTTCTTT. The V and J genes are TRBV6-5 and TRBJ1-1, with D unclear. The germline CDR1 and CDR2 sequences are MNHEY and SVGAGI. The CDR3 has 14 amino acids. With 5 bases removed from V and 2 bases from J, the gap between germline ends came to 12 bases.

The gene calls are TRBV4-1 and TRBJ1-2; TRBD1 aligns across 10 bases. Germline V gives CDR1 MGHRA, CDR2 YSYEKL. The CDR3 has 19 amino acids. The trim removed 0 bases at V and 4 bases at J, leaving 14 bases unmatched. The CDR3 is CASSQDLFRDRGRTYGYTF. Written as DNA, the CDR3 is TGCGCCAGCAGCCAAGATCTGTTCCGGGACAGGGGACGGACCTATGGCTACACCTTC.